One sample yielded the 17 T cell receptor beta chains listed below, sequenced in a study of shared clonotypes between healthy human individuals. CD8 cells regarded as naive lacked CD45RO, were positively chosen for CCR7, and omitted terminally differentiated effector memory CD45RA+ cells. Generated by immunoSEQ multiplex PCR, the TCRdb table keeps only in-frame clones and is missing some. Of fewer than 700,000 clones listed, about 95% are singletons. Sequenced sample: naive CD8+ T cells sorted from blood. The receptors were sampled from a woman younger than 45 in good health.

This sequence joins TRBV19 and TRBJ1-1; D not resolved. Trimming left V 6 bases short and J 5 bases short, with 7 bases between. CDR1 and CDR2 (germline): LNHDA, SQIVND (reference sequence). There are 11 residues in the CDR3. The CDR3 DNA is TGTGCCAGTAGACTGGGAACTGAAGCTTTCTTT. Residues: CASRLGTEAFF.

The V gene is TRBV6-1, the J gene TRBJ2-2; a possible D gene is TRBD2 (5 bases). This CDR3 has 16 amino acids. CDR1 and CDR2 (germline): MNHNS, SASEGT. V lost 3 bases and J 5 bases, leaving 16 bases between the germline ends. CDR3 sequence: CASSDGRLSGTGELFF. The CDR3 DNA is TGTGCCAGCAGTGACGGGCGTCTCTCGGGGACCGGGGAGCTGTTTTTT.

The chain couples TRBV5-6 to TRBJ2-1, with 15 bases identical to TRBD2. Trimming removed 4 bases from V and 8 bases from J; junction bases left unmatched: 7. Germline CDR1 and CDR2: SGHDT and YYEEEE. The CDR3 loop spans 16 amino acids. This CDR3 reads CASSAGTSGRFDEQFF. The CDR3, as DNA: TGTGCCAGCAGCGCAGGGACTAGCGGGAGGTTCGATGAGCAGTTCTTC.

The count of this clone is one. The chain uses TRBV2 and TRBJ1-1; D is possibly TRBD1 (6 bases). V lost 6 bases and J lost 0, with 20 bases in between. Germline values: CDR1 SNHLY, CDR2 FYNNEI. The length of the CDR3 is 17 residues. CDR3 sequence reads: CASRGVGGILVNTEAFF. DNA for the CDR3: TGTGCCAGCAGGGGAGTAGGGGGGATCCTTGTGAACACTGAAGCTTTCTTT.

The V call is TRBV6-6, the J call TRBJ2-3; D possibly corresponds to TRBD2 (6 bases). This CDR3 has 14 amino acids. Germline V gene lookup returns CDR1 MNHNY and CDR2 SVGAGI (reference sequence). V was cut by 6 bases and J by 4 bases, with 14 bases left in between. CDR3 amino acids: CASSRREKSDTQYF. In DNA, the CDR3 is TGTGCCAGCAGCCGGAGGGAGAAGTCAGATACGCAGTATTTT.

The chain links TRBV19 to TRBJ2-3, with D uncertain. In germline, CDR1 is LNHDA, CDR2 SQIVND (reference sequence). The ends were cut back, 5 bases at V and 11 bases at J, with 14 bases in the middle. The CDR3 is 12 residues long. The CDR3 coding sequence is TGTGCCAGTAGTCCTGACCCAGAGATGCAGTATTTT. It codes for CASSPDPEMQYF.

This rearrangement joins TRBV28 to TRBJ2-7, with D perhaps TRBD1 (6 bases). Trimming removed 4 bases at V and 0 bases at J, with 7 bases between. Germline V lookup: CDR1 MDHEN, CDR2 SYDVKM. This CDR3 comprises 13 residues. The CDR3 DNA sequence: TGTGCCAGCAGTTGGGACAACTCCTACGAGCAGTACTTC. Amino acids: CASSWDNSYEQYF. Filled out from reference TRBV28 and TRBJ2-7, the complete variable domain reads DVKVTQSSRYLVKRTGEKVFLECVQDMDHENMFWYRQDPGLGLRLIYFSYDVKMKEKGDIPEGYSVSREKKERFSLILESASTNQTSMYLCASSWDNSYEQYFGPGTRLTVT.

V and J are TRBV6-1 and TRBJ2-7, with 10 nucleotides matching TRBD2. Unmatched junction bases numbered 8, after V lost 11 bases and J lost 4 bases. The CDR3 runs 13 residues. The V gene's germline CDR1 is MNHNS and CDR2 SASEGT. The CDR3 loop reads CAGASGSAYEQYF. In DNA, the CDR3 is TGTGCCGGGGCTAGCGGGAGTGCTTACGAGCAGTACTTC.

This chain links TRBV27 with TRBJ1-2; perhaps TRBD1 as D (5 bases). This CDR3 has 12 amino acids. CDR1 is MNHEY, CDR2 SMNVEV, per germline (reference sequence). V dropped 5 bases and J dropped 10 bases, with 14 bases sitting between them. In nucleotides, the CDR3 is TGTGCCAGCAGTACGTCAGGGTCTTACTACACCTTC. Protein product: CASSTSGSYYTF.

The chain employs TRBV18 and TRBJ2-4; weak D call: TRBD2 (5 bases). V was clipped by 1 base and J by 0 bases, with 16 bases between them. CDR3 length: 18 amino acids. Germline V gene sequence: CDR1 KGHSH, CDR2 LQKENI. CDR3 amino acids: CASSPRSGLHGAKNIQYF. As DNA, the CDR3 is TGTGCCAGCTCACCACGATCAGGACTTCACGGAGCCAAAAACATTCAGTACTTC.

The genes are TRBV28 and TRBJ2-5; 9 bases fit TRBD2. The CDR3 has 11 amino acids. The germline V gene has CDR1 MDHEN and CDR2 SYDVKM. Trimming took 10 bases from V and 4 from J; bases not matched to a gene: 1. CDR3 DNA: TGTGCCATACTAGCGGGAGAGACCCAGTACTTC. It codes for CAILAGETQYF.

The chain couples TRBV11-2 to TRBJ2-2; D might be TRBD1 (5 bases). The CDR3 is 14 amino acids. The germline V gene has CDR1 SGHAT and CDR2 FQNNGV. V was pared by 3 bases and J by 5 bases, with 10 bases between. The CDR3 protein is CASSLVQGTGELFF. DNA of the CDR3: TGTGCCAGCAGCTTGGTCCAGGGAACCGGGGAGCTGTTTTTT.

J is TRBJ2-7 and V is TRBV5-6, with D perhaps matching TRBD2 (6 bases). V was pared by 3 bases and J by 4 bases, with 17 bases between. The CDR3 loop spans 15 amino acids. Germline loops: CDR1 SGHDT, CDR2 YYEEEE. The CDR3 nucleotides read TGTGCCAGCAGCTCAGTGGACAAGGGAGGTTACGAGCAGTACTTC. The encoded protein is CASSSVDKGGYEQYF. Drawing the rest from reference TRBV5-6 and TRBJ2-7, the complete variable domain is DAGVTQSPTHLIKTRGQQVTLRCSPKSGHDTVSWYQQALGQGPQFIFQYYEEEERQRGNFPDRFSGHQFPNYSSELNVNALLLGDSALYLCASSSVDKGGYEQYFGPGTRLTVT.

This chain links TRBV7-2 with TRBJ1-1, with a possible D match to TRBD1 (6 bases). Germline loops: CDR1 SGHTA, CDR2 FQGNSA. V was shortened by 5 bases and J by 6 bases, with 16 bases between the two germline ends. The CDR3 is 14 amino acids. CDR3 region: CASSLFDTGSEAFF. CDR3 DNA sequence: TGTGCCAGCAGCCTTTTTGACACAGGGTCTGAAGCTTTCTTT. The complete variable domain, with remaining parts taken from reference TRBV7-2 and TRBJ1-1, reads GAGVSQSPSNKVTEKGKDVELRCDPISGHTALYWYRQSLGQGLEFLIYFQGNSAPDKSGLPSDRFSAERTGGSVSTLTIQRTQQEDSAVYLCASSLFDTGSEAFFGQGTRLTVV.

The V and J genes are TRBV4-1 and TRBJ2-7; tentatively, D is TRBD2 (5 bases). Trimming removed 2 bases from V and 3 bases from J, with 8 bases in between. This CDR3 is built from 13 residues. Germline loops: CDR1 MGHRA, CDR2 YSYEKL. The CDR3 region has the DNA TGCGCCAGCAGCCAAAAAGGAGGCTACGAGCAGTACTTC. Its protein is CASSQKGGYEQYF.

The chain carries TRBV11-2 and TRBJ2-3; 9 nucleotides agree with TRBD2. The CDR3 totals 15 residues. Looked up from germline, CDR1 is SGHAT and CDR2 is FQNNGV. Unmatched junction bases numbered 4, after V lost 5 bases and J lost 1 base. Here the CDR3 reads CASSQLAGGTDTQYF. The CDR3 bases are TGTGCCAGCAGCCAATTAGCGGGAGGCACAGATACGCAGTATTTT.

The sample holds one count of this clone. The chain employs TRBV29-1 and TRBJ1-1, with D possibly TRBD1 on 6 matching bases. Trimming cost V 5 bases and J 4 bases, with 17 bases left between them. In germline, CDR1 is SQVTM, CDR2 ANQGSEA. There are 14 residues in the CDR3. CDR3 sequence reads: CSVSGADGSTEAFF. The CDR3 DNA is TGCAGCGTTTCAGGGGCAGACGGTAGCACTGAAGCTTTCTTT.